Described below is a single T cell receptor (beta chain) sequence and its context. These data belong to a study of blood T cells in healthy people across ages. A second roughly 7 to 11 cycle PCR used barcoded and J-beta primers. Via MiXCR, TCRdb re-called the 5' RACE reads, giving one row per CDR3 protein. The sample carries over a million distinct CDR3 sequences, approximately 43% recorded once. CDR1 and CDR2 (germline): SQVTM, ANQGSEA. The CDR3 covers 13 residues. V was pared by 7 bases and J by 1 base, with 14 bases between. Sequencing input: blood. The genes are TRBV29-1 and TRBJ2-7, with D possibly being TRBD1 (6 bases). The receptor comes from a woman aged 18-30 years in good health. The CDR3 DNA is TGCAGCGCACGGCAGGGGCATTCCTACGAGCAGTACTTC. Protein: CSARQGHSYEQYF.